This TCR beta chain was documented in a study of graft-versus-host responses after intestinal transplantation. In the study overall: Anti-thymocyte globulin served as induction for all recipients, who then took tacrolimus and steroids for about 3 years.

With 3 bases clipped from V and 5 bases from J, the junction kept 1 base outside the gene matches. This CDR3 has 14 amino acids. Germline V lookup: CDR1 LNHDA, CDR2 SQIVND (reference sequence). Study findings and constraints: An association linked early post-transplant HvG declines with peak circulating GvH clone levels. The recipient marrow held GvH clones, and some of them showed up first in ileum or blood. Graft-donor T cell macrochimerism coincided with high graft-versus-host to host-versus-graft clonal ratios in allografts.

Repertoires were generated with immunoSEQ multiplex PCR, while TCRdb's copy carries only in-frame clones and drops some. The sample consists of under 150,000 clones, 90% of them appearing once. Worth noting for this clone: The antigen remains undetermined.

Sequences were derived from unstimulated CD4+ T cells sorted from spleen or lymph node cells, sampled before intestinal transplant. This chain uses TRBV19 with TRBJ1-6, with 7 bases aligning to TRBD1. The sequence was obtained from a human donor who received an intestinal transplant. The CDR3: CASSMTGNNSPLHF. DNA of the CDR3: TGTGCCAGTAGTATGACAGGGAATAATTCACCCCTCCACTTT. Filled out from reference TRBV19 and TRBJ1-6, the complete variable domain reads DGGITQSPKYLFRKEGQNVTLSCEQNLNHDAMYWYRQDPGQGLRLIYYSQIVNDFQKGDIAEGYSVSREKKESFPLTVTSAQKNPTAFYLCASSMTGNNSPLHFGNGTRLTVT.